Each of the 26 T cell receptor beta chains below was sequenced from the same sample in a study of beta chain features in type 1 diabetes. The entirety of the isolated RNA underwent reverse transcription, so expressed TCRB transcripts were sequenced. Only in-frame clones appear in the TCRdb table, and some are missing; sequencing was by immunoSEQ multiplex PCR. This sample yields some 200,000 clones, of which approximately 11% are seen a single time; over 1% belongs to the top ten. The sample consisted of central memory CD4+ T cells from blood. Receptors were obtained from a man between 18 and 29 years old in good health.

The table lists this clone with many counts. The CDR3 DNA follows: TGTGCCAGCAGTTCAGATGGCGGCAGCCAAGAGACCCAGTACTTC. Protein sequence: CASSSDGGSQETQYF. The rearrangement joins TRBV13 to TRBJ2-5, with D hard to call. The V gene's germline CDR1 is PRHDT and CDR2 FYEKMQ (reference sequence). The CDR3 is made up of 15 amino acids. Trimming took 6 bases from V and 1 from J, leaving 15 bases between them.

The chain joins TRBV6-1 to TRBJ2-1; D perhaps matches TRBD2 (5 bases). Trimming removed 2 bases at V and 13 bases at J, with 18 bases between. Germline assignment: CDR1 MNHNS and CDR2 SASEGT. The CDR3 is 14 amino acids. The CDR3 spells CASSERRKDHRQFF. CDR3 bases: TGTGCCAGCAGTGAAAGGAGGAAGGACCATCGTCAGTTCTTC.

The gene calls are TRBV6-6 and TRBJ2-7; D may be TRBD1 or TRBD2 (5 bases each). CDR3 length equals 15 residues. V gave up 4 bases and J gave up 1 base, with 14 bases separating them. CDR1 and CDR2 (germline): MNHNY, SVGAGI (reference sequence). The CDR3 DNA reads TGTGCCAGCAGTTTACGGCTGGGACGGTCCTACGAGCAGTACTTC. Translation: CASSLRLGRSYEQYF.

V usage is TRBV10-2 and J usage is TRBJ2-1; D might be TRBD1 (5 bases). Trimming left V 10 bases short and J 0 bases short, with 13 bases between. This CDR3 is built from 14 residues. Germline V gene data show CDR1 as WSHSY and CDR2 as SAAADI. CDR3 residues: CATLGRTSYNEQFF. CDR3 coding DNA: TGCGCCACCCTGGGGCGAACCTCCTACAATGAGCAGTTCTTC.

Only a few counts were recorded for this clone. This chain joins TRBV11-1 and TRBJ2-4; the D gene is possibly TRBD1 (6 bases). Trimming removed 4 bases from V and 6 bases from J, with 19 bases in between. The CDR3 has 16 residues. The germline CDR1 and CDR2 sequences are SGHAT and FQDESV (reference sequence). This CDR3 is CASSSETTKGGNIQYF. The CDR3 coding sequence is TGTGCCAGCAGCTCCGAAACAACGAAAGGGGGAAACATTCAGTACTTC.

This chain links TRBV2 with TRBJ2-1, with 7 bases that match TRBD1. This CDR3 contains 15 residues. The V and J ends lost 8 bases and 2 bases, in that order; junction bases with no gene match: 9. Germline V CDR1 and CDR2: SNHLY, FYNNEI. The CDR3 reads CASQGDRAAYNEQFF. The CDR3 region has the DNA TGTGCCAGCCAGGGAGACAGGGCAGCCTACAATGAGCAGTTCTTC.

This clone was recorded many times. The chain is built from TRBV25-1 and TRBJ1-5; D uncertain. Trimming cost V 4 bases and J 5 bases, with 6 bases left between them. The CDR3 has 12 residues. The germline gives CDR1 MGHDK, CDR2 SYGVNS. This CDR3 is CASSVGYQPQHF. Here the CDR3 DNA reads TGTGCCAGCAGTGTGGGCTATCAGCCCCAGCATTTT.

This clone has only a few counts. J is TRBJ2-1 and V is TRBV7-8; no definite D call. The CDR3 is 13 amino acids. Per the germline V gene, CDR1 is SGHVS and CDR2 is FQNEAQ. V lost 2 bases and J 5 bases, leaving 7 bases between the germline ends. This CDR3 is CASSLSPDNEQFF. The CDR3 bases are TGTGCCAGCAGCTTAAGCCCAGACAATGAGCAGTTCTTC.

The chain is built from TRBV7-6 and TRBJ2-3; D is undetermined. The V end was cut by 2 bases, the J end by 2 bases, with 11 bases between. The CDR3 is 15 amino acids. Per germline, CDR1 SGHVS and CDR2 FNYEAQ. CDR3 residues: CASSLLERSTDTQYF. CDR3 bases: TGTGCCAGCAGCTTATTGGAGAGGTCCACAGATACGCAGTATTTT.

This clone has only a few counts. The rearrangement uses TRBV25-1 and TRBJ2-5, with 12 bases fitting TRBD2. With V trimmed by 3 bases and J by 5 bases, 4 bases remained unmatched. CDR1 and CDR2 (germline): MGHDK, SYGVNS. The CDR3 covers 15 residues. This CDR3 is CASSETSGSSETQYF. CDR3 nucleotides: TGTGCCAGCAGTGAGACTAGCGGGAGTAGCGAGACCCAGTACTTC.

This clone was counted only a few times. The rearrangement joins TRBV28 to TRBJ2-7; 9 nucleotides line up with TRBD2. Germline trimming cut 5 bases from V and 3 bases from J; bases unmatched to any gene: 8. The CDR3 totals 15 residues. Per germline, CDR1 MDHEN and CDR2 SYDVKM. The CDR3 sequence: CASSRPGLADYEQYF. Written as DNA, the CDR3 is TGTGCCAGCAGTAGGCCGGGACTAGCTGACTACGAGCAGTACTTC.

This clone was counted between two and nine times. V and J are TRBV5-6 and TRBJ2-7; TRBD1 matches 9 bases. The CDR3 contains 13 residues. Losses at the gene ends were 3 bases for V and 6 bases for J; bases not matched to a gene: 4. Germline loops: CDR1 SGHDT, CDR2 YYEEEE. In nucleotides, the CDR3 is TGTGCCAGCAGCTATGGACAGGGGCTCGAGCAGTACTTC. It yields the protein CASSYGQGLEQYF.

The sample holds a few counts of this clone. The chain couples TRBV4-2 to TRBJ2-7, with D maybe TRBD2 (6 bases). This CDR3 is 14 amino acids long. Germline CDR1 reads LGHNA; CDR2 reads YNFKEQ. Trimming cost V 4 bases and J 3 bases, with 13 bases left between them. CDR3 residues: CASSRGAGNYEQYF. The CDR3 DNA sequence: TGTGCCAGCAGCCGTGGCGCGGGGAACTACGAGCAGTACTTC.

This clone occurred a few times. This chain links TRBV29-1 with TRBJ2-3; 7 bases map to TRBD1. The J segment lost 3 bases and the V segment lost 7 bases, leaving 10 bases of the junction unmatched. The CDR3 is made up of 14 amino acids. CDR1 and CDR2 from the germline V gene are SQVTM and ANQGSEA. The CDR3 is CSATPGQTTDTQYF. The CDR3 DNA follows: TGCAGCGCAACACCGGGACAGACAACAGATACGCAGTATTTT.

This clone came up a few times. The chain recombines TRBV6-6 with TRBJ1-2, with 9 bases lining up with TRBD1. Per germline, CDR1 MNHNY and CDR2 SVGAGI (reference sequence). The length of the CDR3 is 13 residues. V was pared by 6 bases and J by 8 bases, with 7 bases of the junction left unmatched. The CDR3 is CASRTDRGVGYTF. In DNA, the CDR3 is TGTGCCAGCAGAACGGACAGGGGTGTCGGCTACACCTTC.

To note about this clone: The junction departs from the called germline gene at one end, perhaps through a read error. This rearrangement joins TRBV30 to TRBJ2-7; 10 bases map to TRBD2. Germline-derived CDR1 and CDR2 are GTSNPN and SVGIG (reference sequence). The CDR3 covers 11 residues. In DNA form, the CDR3 reads TGTGCCTGGAGTGGTGGACTAGCGGCTTGGTTC. Amino acids: CAWSGGLAAWF. The full variable domain, completed using reference TRBV30 and TRBJ2-7, is SQTIHQWPATLVQPVGSPLSLECTVEGTSNPNLYWYRQAAGRGLQLLFYSVGIGQISSEVPQNLSASRPQDRQFILSSKKLLLSDSGFYLCAWSGGLAAWFGPGTRLTVT.

This clone was seen a handful of times. The V call is TRBV20-1, the J call TRBJ2-7; D is unresolved. Deletions cut 6 bases from V and 6 bases from J, with 12 bases between. CDR3 length: 11 residues. The germline CDR1 and CDR2 sequences are DFQATT and SNEGSKA (reference sequence). The CDR3 bases are TGCAGTGCGGAAGGGCCGCCCGAGCAGTACTTC. Its translation: CSAEGPPEQYF.

The chain carries TRBV2 and TRBJ1-2; possibly TRBD1 for D (6 bases). The V end lost 3 bases, the J end lost 2 bases, and 10 bases lay between the germline ends. The CDR3 contains 14 residues. Germline CDR1 reads SNHLY; CDR2 reads FYNNEI. Written as DNA, the CDR3 is TGTGCCAGCAGTGATGTAGGACAGAACTATGGCTACACCTTC. It yields the protein CASSDVGQNYGYTF.

A few counts support this clone. The gene calls are TRBV6-5 and TRBJ2-3; 13 bases line up with TRBD2. CDR1 is MNHEY and CDR2 is SVGAGI in the germline V gene. The CDR3 spans 15 residues. Trimming cost V 4 bases and J 6 bases; bases outside gene matches: 4. This chain's CDR3 is CASSWTSGRPDTQYF. CDR3 DNA sequence: TGTGCCAGCAGTTGGACTAGCGGGAGACCCGATACGCAGTATTTT.

This clone was detected only a few times. This chain links TRBV7-2 with TRBJ2-5; D may be TRBD2 (5 bases). Germline assignment: CDR1 SGHTA and CDR2 FQGNSA. V was trimmed by 6 bases and J by 2 bases, leaving 10 bases between them. The CDR3 has 13 residues. The CDR3, as DNA: TGTGCCAGCAGTCAAGCGGTTCAAGAGACCCAGTACTTC. The encoded protein is CASSQAVQETQYF.

This clone was seen a handful of times. This chain uses TRBV11-2 with TRBJ2-7; 7 bases match TRBD1. CDR1 and CDR2 from the germline V gene are SGHAT and FQNNGV. This CDR3 is 14 amino acids long. V trimming: 5 bases; J trimming: 3 bases; junction bases outside the gene matches: 7. The CDR3 region has the DNA TGTGCCAGCAGCCCGGACAGGTTGGACTACGAGCAGTACTTC. Its protein is CASSPDRLDYEQYF. The variable domain in full, completed from reference TRBV11-2 and TRBJ2-7, reads EAGVAQSPRYKIIEKRQSVAFWCNPISGHATLYWYQQILGQGPKLLIQFQNNGVVDDSQLPKDRFSAERLKGVDSTLKIQPAKLEDSAVYLCASSPDRLDYEQYFGPGTRLTVT.

The chain uses TRBV6-5 and TRBJ2-7; D possibly uses TRBD1 or TRBD2 (6 bases each). Trimming took 5 bases from V and 2 from J, leaving 13 bases between them. Germline loops: CDR1 MNHEY, CDR2 SVGAGI. The CDR3 totals 14 residues. The CDR3 is CASSAFRGPYEQYF. In DNA, the CDR3 is TGTGCCAGCAGTGCCTTTCGGGGGCCCTACGAGCAGTACTTC.

In DNA form, the CDR3 reads TGTGCCAGCAGGCCTTCTGGCGGGAGCTACGAGCAGTACTTC. Translation: CASRPSGGSYEQYF. The chain carries TRBV6-6 and TRBJ2-7, with 7 nucleotides matching TRBD2. The CDR3 loop spans 14 amino acids. Unmatched junction bases numbered 8, after V lost 6 bases and J lost 3 bases. Germline CDR1 is MNHNY and CDR2 is SVGAGI (reference sequence).

The chain has TRBV29-1 and TRBJ2-5; the D is unclear. Germline lookup yields CDR1 SQVTM and CDR2 ANQGSEA. This CDR3 is built from 12 residues. With 4 bases removed from V and 3 bases from J, the gap between germline ends came to 9 bases. CDR3 DNA sequence: TGCAGCGTTGTAGGGTGGGAAGAGACCCAGTACTTC. Its translation is CSVVGWEETQYF.

This rearrangement joins TRBV5-1 to TRBJ1-1; D ambiguous. Trimming took 0 bases from V and 2 from J, leaving 5 bases between them. The germline V gene encodes CDR1 SGHRS and CDR2 YFSETQ. The CDR3 loop spans 13 amino acids. The DNA of the CDR3 is TGCGCCAGCAGCTTGGCCGAAAACACTGAAGCTTTCTTT. It codes for CASSLAENTEAFF.

This clone was observed at least ten times. V is TRBV7-9 and J is TRBJ1-1, with unresolved D. The CDR3 runs 14 residues. Deletions cut 5 bases from V and 6 bases from J, with 16 bases between. Germline V gives CDR1 SEHNR, CDR2 FQNEAQ (reference sequence). Here the CDR3 reads CASSPRTEIAEAFF. Here the CDR3 DNA reads TGTGCCAGCAGCCCGCGGACCGAAATTGCTGAAGCTTTCTTT.